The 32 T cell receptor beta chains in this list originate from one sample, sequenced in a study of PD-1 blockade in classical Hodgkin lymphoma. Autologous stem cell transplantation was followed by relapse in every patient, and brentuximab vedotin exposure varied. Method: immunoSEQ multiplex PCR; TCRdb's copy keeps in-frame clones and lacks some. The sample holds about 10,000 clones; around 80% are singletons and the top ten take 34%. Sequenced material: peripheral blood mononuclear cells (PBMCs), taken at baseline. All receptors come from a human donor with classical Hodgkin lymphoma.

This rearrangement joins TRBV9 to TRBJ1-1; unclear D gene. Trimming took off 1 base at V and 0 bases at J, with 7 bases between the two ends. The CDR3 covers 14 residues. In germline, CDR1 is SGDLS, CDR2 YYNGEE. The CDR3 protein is CASSVSGMNTEAFF. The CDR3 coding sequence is TGTGCCAGCAGCGTATCAGGTATGAACACTGAAGCTTTCTTT. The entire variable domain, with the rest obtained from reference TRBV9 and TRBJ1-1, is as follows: DSGVTQTPKHLITATGQRVTLRCSPRSGDLSVYWYQQSLDQGLQFLIQYYNGEERAKGNILERFSAQQFPDLHSELNLSSLELGDSALYFCASSVSGMNTEAFFGQGTRLTVV.

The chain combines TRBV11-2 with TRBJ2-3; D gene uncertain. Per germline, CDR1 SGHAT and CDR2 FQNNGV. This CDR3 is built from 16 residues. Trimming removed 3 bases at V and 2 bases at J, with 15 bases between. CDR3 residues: CASSFATNADTDTQYF. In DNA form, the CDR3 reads TGTGCCAGCAGCTTCGCTACCAATGCCGACACAGATACGCAGTATTTT.

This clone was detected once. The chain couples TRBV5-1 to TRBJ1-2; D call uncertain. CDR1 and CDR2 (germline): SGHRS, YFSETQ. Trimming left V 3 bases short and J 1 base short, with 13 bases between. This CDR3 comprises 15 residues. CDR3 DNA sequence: TGCGCCAGCAGCTGGACCGTTAAAGATAACTATGGCTACACCTTC. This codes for CASSWTVKDNYGYTF.

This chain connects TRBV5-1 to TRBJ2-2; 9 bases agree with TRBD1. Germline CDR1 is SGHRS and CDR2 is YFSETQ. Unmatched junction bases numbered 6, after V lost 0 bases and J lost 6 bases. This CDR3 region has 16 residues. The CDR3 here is CASSLGSGQGAGELFF. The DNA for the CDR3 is TGCGCCAGCAGCTTGGGCTCGGGACAGGGCGCCGGGGAGCTGTTTTTT. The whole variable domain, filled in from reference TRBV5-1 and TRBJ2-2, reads KAGVTQTPRYLIKTRGQQVTLSCSPISGHRSVSWYQQTPGQGLQFLFEYFSETQRNKGNFPGRFSGRQFSNSRSEMNVSTLELGDSALYLCASSLGSGQGAGELFFGEGSRLTVL.

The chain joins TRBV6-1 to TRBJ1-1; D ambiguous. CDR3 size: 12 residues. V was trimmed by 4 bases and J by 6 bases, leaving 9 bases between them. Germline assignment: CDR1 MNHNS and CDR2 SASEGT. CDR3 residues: CASSAGWAEAFF. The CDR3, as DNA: TGTGCCAGCAGTGCCGGGTGGGCTGAAGCTTTCTTT.

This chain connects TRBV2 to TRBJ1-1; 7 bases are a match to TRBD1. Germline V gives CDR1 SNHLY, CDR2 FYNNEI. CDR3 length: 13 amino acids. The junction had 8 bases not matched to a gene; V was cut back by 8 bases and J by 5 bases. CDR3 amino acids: CASATGAGTEAFF. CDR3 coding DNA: TGTGCCAGCGCTACAGGGGCTGGTACTGAAGCTTTCTTT.

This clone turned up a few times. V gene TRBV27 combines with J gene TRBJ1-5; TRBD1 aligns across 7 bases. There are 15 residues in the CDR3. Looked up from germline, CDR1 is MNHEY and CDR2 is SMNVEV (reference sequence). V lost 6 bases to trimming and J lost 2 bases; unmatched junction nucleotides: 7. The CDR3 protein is CASRGQARGNQPQHF. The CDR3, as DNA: TGTGCCAGCAGAGGACAGGCCAGGGGCAATCAGCCCCAGCATTTT.

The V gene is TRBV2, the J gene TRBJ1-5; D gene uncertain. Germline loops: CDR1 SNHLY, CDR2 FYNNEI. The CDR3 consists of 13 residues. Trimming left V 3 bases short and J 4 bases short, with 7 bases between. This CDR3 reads CASSDERNQPQHF. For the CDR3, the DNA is TGTGCCAGCAGTGATGAGAGGAATCAGCCCCAGCATTTT. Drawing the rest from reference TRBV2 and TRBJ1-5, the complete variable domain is EPEVTQTPSHQVTQMGQEVILRCVPISNHLYFYWYRQILGQKVEFLVSFYNNEISEKSEIFDDQFSVERPDGSNFTLKIRSTKLEDSAMYFCASSDERNQPQHFGDGTRLSIL.

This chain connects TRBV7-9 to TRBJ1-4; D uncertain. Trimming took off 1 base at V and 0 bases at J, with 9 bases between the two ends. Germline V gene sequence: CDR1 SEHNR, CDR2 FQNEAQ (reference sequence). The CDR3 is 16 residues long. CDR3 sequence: CASSLGSGATNEKLFF. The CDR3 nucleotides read TGTGCCAGCAGCTTAGGCAGTGGCGCAACTAATGAAAAACTGTTTTTT.

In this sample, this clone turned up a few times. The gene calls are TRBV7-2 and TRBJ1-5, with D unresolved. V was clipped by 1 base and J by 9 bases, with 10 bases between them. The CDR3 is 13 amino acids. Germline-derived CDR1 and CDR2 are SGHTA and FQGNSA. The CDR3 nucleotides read TGTGCCAGCAGCTTAGAGGCGGAAGGGCCCCAGCATTTT. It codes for CASSLEAEGPQHF.

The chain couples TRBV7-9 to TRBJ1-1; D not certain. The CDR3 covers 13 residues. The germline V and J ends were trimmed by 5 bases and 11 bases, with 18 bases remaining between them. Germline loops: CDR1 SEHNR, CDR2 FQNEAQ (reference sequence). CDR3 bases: TGTGCCAGCAGCCCGATACATGAGGGATGGGCTTTCTTT. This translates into CASSPIHEGWAFF.

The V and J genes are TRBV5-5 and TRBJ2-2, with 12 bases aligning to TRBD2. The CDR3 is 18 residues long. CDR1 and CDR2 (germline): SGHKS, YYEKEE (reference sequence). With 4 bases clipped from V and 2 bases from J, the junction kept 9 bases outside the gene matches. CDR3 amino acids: CASSRTSGTLKNTGELFF. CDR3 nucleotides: TGTGCCAGCAGCCGGACTAGCGGGACACTAAAAAACACCGGGGAGCTGTTTTTT.

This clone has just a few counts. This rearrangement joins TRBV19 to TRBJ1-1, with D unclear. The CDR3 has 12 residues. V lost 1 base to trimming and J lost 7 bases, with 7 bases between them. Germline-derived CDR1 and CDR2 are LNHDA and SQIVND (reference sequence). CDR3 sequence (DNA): TGTGCCAGTAGTATAGGATACAGTGAAGCTTTCTTT. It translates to CASSIGYSEAFF.

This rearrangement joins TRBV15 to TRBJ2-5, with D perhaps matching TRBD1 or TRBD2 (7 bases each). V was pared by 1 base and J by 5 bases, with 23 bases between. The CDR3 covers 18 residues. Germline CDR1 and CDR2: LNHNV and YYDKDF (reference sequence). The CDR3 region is CATSRVDREGRIEETQYF. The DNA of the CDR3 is TGTGCCACCAGCAGAGTAGACAGGGAGGGACGGATCGAGGAGACCCAGTACTTC. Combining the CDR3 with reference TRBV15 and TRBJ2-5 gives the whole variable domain DAMVIQNPRYQVTQFGKPVTLSCSQTLNHNVMYWYQQKSSQAPKLLFHYYDKDFNNEADTPDNFQSRRPNTSFCFLDIRSPGLGDTAMYLCATSRVDREGRIEETQYFGPGTRLLVL.

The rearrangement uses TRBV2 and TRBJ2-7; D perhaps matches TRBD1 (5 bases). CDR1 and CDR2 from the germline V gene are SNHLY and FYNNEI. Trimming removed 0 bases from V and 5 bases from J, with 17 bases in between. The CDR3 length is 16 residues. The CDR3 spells CASSEALQGLKNEQYF. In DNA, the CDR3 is TGTGCCAGCAGTGAAGCGCTTCAGGGTTTAAAGAACGAGCAGTACTTC.

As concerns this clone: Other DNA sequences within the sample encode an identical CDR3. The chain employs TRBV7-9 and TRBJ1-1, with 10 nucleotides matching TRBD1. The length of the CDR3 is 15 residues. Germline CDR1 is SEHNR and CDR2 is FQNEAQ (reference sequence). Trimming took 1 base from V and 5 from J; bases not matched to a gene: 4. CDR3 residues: CASSLGGTGETEAFF. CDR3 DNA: TGTGCCAGCAGCTTAGGAGGGACAGGGGAAACTGAAGCTTTCTTT.

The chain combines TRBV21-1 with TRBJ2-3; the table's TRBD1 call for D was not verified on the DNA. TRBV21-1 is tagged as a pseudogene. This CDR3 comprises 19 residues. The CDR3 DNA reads TGTGCCAGCAGCAAAATCGATCGGACAGGGCCTGAGGTCACAGATACGCAGTATTTT. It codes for CASSKIDRTGPEVTDTQYF.

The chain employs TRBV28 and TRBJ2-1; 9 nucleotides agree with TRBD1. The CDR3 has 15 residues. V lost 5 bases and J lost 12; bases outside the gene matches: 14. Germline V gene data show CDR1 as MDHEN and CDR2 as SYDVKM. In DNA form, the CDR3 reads TGTGCCAGCAGTCGCTCGGGACAGGGTTCGGTGCGGCAGTTCTTC. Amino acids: CASSRSGQGSVRQFF.

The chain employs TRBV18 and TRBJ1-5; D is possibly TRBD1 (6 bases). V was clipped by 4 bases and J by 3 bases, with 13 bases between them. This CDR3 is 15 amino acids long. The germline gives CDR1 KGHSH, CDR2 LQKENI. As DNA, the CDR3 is TGTGCCAGCTCACTGGAAGGACAGCTCAATCAGCCCCAGCATTTT. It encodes CASSLEGQLNQPQHF.

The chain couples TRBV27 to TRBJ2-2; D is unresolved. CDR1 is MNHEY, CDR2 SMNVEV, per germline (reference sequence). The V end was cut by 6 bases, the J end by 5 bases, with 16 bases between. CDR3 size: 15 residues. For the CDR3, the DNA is TGTGCCAGCAGATCCGAATCGGGTCGGACCGGGGAGCTGTTTTTT. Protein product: CASRSESGRTGELFF.

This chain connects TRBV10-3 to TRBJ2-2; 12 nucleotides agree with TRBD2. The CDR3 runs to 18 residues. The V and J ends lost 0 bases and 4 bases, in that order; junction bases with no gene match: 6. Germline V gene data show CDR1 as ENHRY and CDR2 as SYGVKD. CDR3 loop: CAISESSLAGGRTGELFF. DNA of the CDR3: TGTGCCATCAGTGAGTCCTCGCTAGCGGGGGGGCGCACCGGGGAGCTGTTTTTT.

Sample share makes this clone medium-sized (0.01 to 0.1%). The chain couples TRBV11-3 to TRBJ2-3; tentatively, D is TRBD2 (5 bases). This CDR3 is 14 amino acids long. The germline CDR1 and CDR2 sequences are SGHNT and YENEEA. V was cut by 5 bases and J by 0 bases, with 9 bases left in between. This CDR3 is CASSVGGSTDTQYF. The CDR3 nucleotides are TGTGCCAGCAGCGTAGGAGGCAGCACAGATACGCAGTATTTT.

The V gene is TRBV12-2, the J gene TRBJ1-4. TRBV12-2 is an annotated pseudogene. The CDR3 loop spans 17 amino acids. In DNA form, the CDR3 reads TGTGCAAGTCCGAGGGATACCTCTCGTGTTTCGGGTGAAAAACTGTTTTTT. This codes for CASPRDTSRVSGEKLFF.

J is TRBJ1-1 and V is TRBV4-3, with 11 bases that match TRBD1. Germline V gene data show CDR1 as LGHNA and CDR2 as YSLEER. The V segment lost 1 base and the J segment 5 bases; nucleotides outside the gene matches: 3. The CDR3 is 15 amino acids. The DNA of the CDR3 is TGCGCCAGCAGCCAAGTGGGGACAGGGGGGACTGAAGCTTTCTTT. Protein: CASSQVGTGGTEAFF.

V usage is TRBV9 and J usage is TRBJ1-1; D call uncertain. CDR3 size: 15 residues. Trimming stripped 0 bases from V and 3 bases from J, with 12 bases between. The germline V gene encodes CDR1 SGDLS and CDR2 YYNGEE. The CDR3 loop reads CASSVAGGRDTEAFF. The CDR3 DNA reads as TGTGCCAGCAGCGTAGCGGGAGGGAGGGACACTGAAGCTTTCTTT.

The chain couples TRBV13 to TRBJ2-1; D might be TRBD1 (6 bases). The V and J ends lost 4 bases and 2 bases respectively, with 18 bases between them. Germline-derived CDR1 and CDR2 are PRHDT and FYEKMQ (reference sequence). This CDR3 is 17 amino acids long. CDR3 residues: CASSSAVQGFAYNEQFF. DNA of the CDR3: TGTGCCAGCAGCTCAGCTGTACAGGGCTTTGCCTACAATGAGCAGTTCTTC.

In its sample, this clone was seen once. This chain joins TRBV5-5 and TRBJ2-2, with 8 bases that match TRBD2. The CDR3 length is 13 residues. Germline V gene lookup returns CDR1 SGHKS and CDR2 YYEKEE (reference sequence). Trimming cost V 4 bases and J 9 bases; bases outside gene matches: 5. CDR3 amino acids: CASSLRGGWELFF. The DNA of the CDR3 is TGTGCCAGCAGCCTACGGGGGGGCTGGGAGCTGTTTTTT.

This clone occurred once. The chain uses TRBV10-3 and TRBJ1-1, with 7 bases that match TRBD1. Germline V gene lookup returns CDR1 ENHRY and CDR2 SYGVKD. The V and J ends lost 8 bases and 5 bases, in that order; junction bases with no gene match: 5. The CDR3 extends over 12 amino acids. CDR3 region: CAIRGQKTEAFF. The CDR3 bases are TGTGCCATCCGGGGACAGAAAACTGAAGCTTTCTTT.

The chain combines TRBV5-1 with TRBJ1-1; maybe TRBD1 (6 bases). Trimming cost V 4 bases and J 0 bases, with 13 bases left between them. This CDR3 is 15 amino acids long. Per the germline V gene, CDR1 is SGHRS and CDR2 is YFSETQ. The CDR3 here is CASSPVGGLNTEAFF. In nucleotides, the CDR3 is TGCGCCAGCAGCCCGGTAGGGGGACTGAACACTGAAGCTTTCTTT.

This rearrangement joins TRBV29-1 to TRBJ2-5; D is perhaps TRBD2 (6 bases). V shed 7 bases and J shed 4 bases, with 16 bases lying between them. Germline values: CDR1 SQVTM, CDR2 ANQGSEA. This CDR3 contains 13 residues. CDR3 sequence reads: CSARAGGAETQYF. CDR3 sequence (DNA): TGCAGCGCCCGCGCAGGAGGGGCAGAGACCCAGTACTTC. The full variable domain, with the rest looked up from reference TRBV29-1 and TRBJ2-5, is SAVISQKPSRDICQRGTSLTIQCQVDSQVTMMFWYRQQPGQSLTLIATANQGSEATYESGFVIDKFPISRPNLTFSTLTVSNMSPEDSSIYLCSARAGGAETQYFGPGTRLLVL.

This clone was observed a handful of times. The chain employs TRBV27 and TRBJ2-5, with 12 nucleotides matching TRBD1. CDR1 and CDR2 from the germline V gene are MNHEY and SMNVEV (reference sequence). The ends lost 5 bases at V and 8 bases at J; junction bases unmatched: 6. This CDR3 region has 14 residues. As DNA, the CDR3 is TGTGCCAGCAGTCCCCCGGGACAGGGGGCTACCCAGTACTTC. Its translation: CASSPPGQGATQYF.

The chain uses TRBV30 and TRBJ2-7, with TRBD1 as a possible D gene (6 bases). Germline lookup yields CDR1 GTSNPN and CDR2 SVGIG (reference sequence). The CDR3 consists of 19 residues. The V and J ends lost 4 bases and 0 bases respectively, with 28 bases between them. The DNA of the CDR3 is TGTGCCTGGACTCCATCCCCAGGGGAGCTTATTAGGGCCTCCTACGAGCAGTACTTC. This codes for CAWTPSPGELIRASYEQYF.